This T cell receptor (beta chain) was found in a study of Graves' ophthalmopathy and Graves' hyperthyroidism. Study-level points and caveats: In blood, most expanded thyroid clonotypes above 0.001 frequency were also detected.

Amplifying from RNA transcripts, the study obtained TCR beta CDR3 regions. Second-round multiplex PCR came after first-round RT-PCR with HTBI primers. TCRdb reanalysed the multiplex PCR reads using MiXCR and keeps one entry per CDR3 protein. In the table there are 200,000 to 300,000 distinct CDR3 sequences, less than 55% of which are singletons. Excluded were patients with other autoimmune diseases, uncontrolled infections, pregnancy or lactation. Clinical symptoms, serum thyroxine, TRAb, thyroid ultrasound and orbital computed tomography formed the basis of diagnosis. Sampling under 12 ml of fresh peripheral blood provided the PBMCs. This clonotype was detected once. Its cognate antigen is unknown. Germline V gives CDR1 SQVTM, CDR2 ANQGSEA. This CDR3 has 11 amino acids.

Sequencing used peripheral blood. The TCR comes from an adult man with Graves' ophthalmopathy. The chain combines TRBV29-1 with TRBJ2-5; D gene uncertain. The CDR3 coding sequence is TGCAGTGTACGTAGTCAAGAGACCCAGTACTTC. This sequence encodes CSVRSQETQYF.